Included here is one TCR beta chain sequence, with context. Trimming left V 4 bases short and J 8 bases short, with 14 bases between. Germline V CDR1 and CDR2: SNHLY, FYNNEI. The CDR3 has 13 residues. The data were obtained in a study of technical replicates of blood from a handful of donors. The protocol was immunoSEQ multiplex PCR, while the TCRdb copy is restricted to in-frame clones and leaves out a portion. The sample has about 80,000 clones, roughly 98% seen once. The rearrangement uses TRBV2 and TRBJ1-2; a possible D gene is TRBD1 (6 bases). Sequencing was performed on T cells isolated from PBMCs. The TCR originated in a human donor in good health. The CDR3 is CASSVDRVGGYTF. In nucleotides, the CDR3 is TGTGCCAGCAGTGTGGACAGAGTGGGGGGCTACACCTTC.